The present T cell receptor beta chain was sequenced within a study of T cell repertoires in cytomegalovirus infection. Overall study context: Selected CMV epitopes included recently identified HLA-C-restricted ones as well as well-studied HLA-B-restricted ones. CMV infection plus the matching HLA type was flagged by public TCR beta signatures. The study, taken as a whole, reports: HLA-C-restricted CMV clonotypes gave the most frequent clonotype in two of eight donors.

Many counts were recorded for this clonotype. Its antigen is undetermined. Each CDR3 protein gets one entry after TCRdb re-called the reads with MiXCR. This sample has 100,000 to 150,000 distinct CDR3 sequences, with more than 25% found just once. There are 13 residues in the CDR3. V dropped 1 base and J dropped 0 bases, with 4 bases sitting between them. Germline loops: CDR1 SGHVS, CDR2 FNYEAQ. The origin of this receptor is a human donor in good health (CMV status not recorded). Some clones in this sample may be carry-over from other donors' samples. The chain has TRBV7-6 and TRBJ2-7; D not certain. The sample here was CD8+ T cells from cultured PBMCs, taken from culture after CMV antigen stimulation. This CDR3 is CASSLGASYEQYF. The CDR3 DNA sequence: TGTGCCAGCAGCTTAGGGGCCTCCTACGAGCAGTACTTC.